The rows below give T cell receptor beta chains drawn from one sample of a study of response to subunit inactivated influenza vaccine. TCRdb re-analysed the RT-PCR reads in MiXCR, keeping a single row per CDR3 protein. The repertoire holds a few hundred thousand distinct CDR3 sequences, approximately 15% seen once, with over 8.5% in the top ten. The material sequenced was PBMCs from blood, taken 12 days after vaccination. The receptors originated from a man aged 50-60 years who received an inactivated influenza vaccine. CDR3s include the opening cysteine and the closing phenylalanine or tryptophan. The order of the fields is D gene, V gene, clone size, J gene, CDR3 DNA, CDR3 protein. D genes are given only for firm matches. For some rows the clone size is stated as once, few or many, or as a class when expanded; others skip it.

NA	TRBV24-1	NA	TRBJ2-7	TGTGCCACCAGTGAAACGAGACAGGCCGCCGAGCAGTACTTC	CATSETRQAAEQYF
NA	TRBV6-2/TRBV6-3	many	TRBJ2-1	TGTGCCAGCAGTTACGGGGCCGAGGTTAATGAGCAGTTCTTC	CASSYGAEVNEQFF
NA	TRBV3-1	few	TRBJ2-1	TGTGCCAGCAGCCAAGAGGTTTTCGGAGGGTACAATGAGCAGTTCTTC	CASSQEVFGGYNEQFF
NA	TRBV20-1	NA	TRBJ1-1	TGCAGTGCCCAGCAGGGCAACACTGAAGCTTTCTTT	CSAQQGNTEAFF
TRBD1	TRBV10-3	few	TRBJ1-1	TGTGCCATCAGGATGAACAGGGGAACTGAAGCTTTCTTT	CAIRMNRGTEAFF
TRBD1	TRBV30	many	TRBJ2-1	TGTGCCTGGAGCCGGACAGGGGGCGGCGATGAGCAGTTCTTC	CAWSRTGGGDEQFF
NA	TRBV7-9	NA	TRBJ2-3	TGTGCCAGCAGTTCTAGGTGGGATACGCAGTATTTT	CASSSRWDTQYF
NA	TRBV3-1	NA	TRBJ2-7	TGTGCCAGCAGCAGTCTGCCGGGCTCCTACGAGCAGTACTTC	CASSSLPGSYEQYF
NA	TRBV5-1	many	TRBJ2-6	TGCGCCAGCAGCTCACAGGGTGCTGGGGCCAACGTCCTGACTTTC	CASSSQGAGANVLTF
TRBD2	TRBV4-2	NA	TRBJ2-5	TGTGCCAGCAGCCGGTCTAGCGGGTACCAAGAGACCCAGTACTTC	CASSRSSGYQETQYF
NA	TRBV30	NA	TRBJ2-5	TGTGCCTATCGGTCACAGGGCCACCAAGAGACCCAGTACTTC	CAYRSQGHQETQYF
TRBD2	TRBV6-1	NA	TRBJ2-1	TGTGCCAGCAGTGAGAGGGCGGGGGGATACAATGAGCAGTTCTTC	CASSERAGGYNEQFF
NA	TRBV28	few	TRBJ2-3	TGTGCCAGCAACGGGGCTGGCACAGATACGCAGTATTTT	CASNGAGTDTQYF
NA	TRBV5-6	many	TRBJ2-7	TGTGCCAGCAGCTTAGGGGGACCCTACGAGCAGTACTTC	CASSLGGPYEQYF
NA	TRBV27	NA	TRBJ2-1	TGTGCCAGCAGTCTGGGCGCGGGGGCTAATGAGCAGTTCTTC	CASSLGAGANEQFF
NA	TRBV4-3	many	TRBJ2-3	TGCGCCAGCAGCCAAGATATAGACAGCTCTAGCACAGATACGCAGTATTTT	CASSQDIDSSSTDTQYF
NA	TRBV20-1	NA	TRBJ1-6	TGCAGTGCTCCAGGACAGTTAGAGAGCTCCTATAATTCACCCCTCCACTTT	CSAPGQLESSYNSPLHF
NA	TRBV5-4	few	TRBJ2-3	TGTGCCAGCAGCGCTGAGATAGATACGCAGTATTTT	CASSAEIDTQYF
NA	TRBV7-9	NA	TRBJ2-5	TGTGCCCGCTGGGAGACCCAGTACTTC	CARWETQYF